These 24 T cell receptor beta chains were sequenced from one sample in a study of T-cell memory formation after mild COVID-19. TCRdb redid the calling of the 5' RACE reads with MiXCR, one entry per CDR3 protein. The sample gives a few hundred thousand distinct CDR3 sequences, 27% of which show up once; about an eighth is in the top ten. Sequencing was performed on PBMCs or a T cell subset sorted from them (not recorded which). These receptors all come from an adult woman who had mild COVID-19 (a few samples of this study predate the infection). Cell type and time point are not known.

Only a few counts were recorded for this clonotype. The chain employs TRBV5-4 and TRBJ2-3; 9 positions agree with TRBD2. Germline loops: CDR1 SGHNT, CDR2 YYREEE (reference sequence). This CDR3 is 14 amino acids long. V lost 0 bases and J lost 5; bases outside the gene matches: 1. CDR3 loop: CASSLGGRGDTQYF. CDR3 DNA sequence: TGTGCCAGCAGCTTGGGCGGGAGGGGAGATACGCAGTATTTT.

This chain joins TRBV4-1 and TRBJ1-1; D might be TRBD1 (5 bases). Trimming removed 0 bases from V and 4 bases from J, with 15 bases in between. This CDR3 comprises 16 residues. Germline CDR1 and CDR2: MGHRA and YSYEKL. The CDR3 here is CASSQEGAGAGTEAFF. CDR3 DNA sequence: TGCGCCAGCAGCCAAGAAGGAGCTGGGGCGGGCACTGAAGCTTTCTTT.

This clonotype came up many times. This rearrangement joins TRBV18 to TRBJ2-7; TRBD1 or TRBD2 may be the D gene (5 bases each). This CDR3 is 14 amino acids long. Germline V gene data show CDR1 as KGHSH and CDR2 as LQKENI. Trimming shortened V by 0 bases and J by 9 bases, and 15 bases separated the two germline ends. DNA for the CDR3: TGTGCCAGCTCACCACCGCAGGGTTGGCGGGTGCAGTACTTC. Its translation: CASSPPQGWRVQYF.

V is TRBV7-9 and J is TRBJ2-2, with TRBD2 matching 15 bases. The CDR3 covers 18 residues. Per germline, CDR1 SEHNR and CDR2 FQNEAQ (reference sequence). With V trimmed by 1 base and J by 4 bases, 4 bases remained unmatched. DNA for the CDR3: TGTGCCAGCAGCTTAGTGGGACTAGCGGGAGGTGGCACCGGGGAGCTGTTTTTT. It specifies CASSLVGLAGGGTGELFF.

This chain uses TRBV7-8 with TRBJ2-3; D is perhaps TRBD2 (6 bases). Per the germline V gene, CDR1 is SGHVS and CDR2 is FQNEAQ. Trimming cost V 1 base and J 1 base, with 15 bases left between them. The CDR3 has 17 residues. CDR3 bases: TGTGCCAGCAGCTTAGAGTACGGGGGAGGAGGCACAGATACGCAGTATTTT. It is translated as CASSLEYGGGGTDTQYF.

The chain combines TRBV4-1 with TRBJ2-2; 8 bases agree with TRBD2. J lost 7 bases, V lost 4 bases, and 14 bases had no gene match. CDR1 and CDR2 from the germline V gene are MGHRA and YSYEKL. There are 17 residues in the CDR3. In DNA form, the CDR3 reads TGCGCCAGCAGCCCCCGGGTCGGGGGGGGTTCCTTCGGGGAGCTGTTTTTT. This gives the protein CASSPRVGGGSFGELFF.

In its sample, this clonotype was seen a few times. V is TRBV6-2 or TRBV6-3 and J is TRBJ1-2; 7 bases fit TRBD1. The germline CDR1 and CDR2 sequences are MNHEY and SVGEGT. V trimming: 0 bases; J trimming: 7 bases; junction bases outside the gene matches: 2. The CDR3 is made up of 13 amino acids. The CDR3 is CASSYSRTGGYTF. In nucleotides, the CDR3 is TGTGCCAGCAGTTACTCGAGGACAGGTGGCTACACCTTC.

The chain carries TRBV20-1 and TRBJ2-1; the match to TRBD2 covers 15 bases. The length of the CDR3 is 19 residues. Germline CDR1 DFQATT, CDR2 SNEGSKA (reference sequence). Losses at the gene ends were 5 bases for V and 0 bases for J; bases not matched to a gene: 11. CDR3 in amino acids: CSAPGTSGGSLSSYNEQFF. The CDR3 DNA is TGCAGTGCTCCGGGGACTAGCGGGGGGTCGCTTAGCTCCTACAATGAGCAGTTCTTC.

This clonotype was seen many times. The chain is built from TRBV7-2 and TRBJ2-1; no reliable D call. The CDR3 sequence is 13 residues long. Germline V gives CDR1 SGHTA, CDR2 FQGNSA. V was clipped by 4 bases and J by 3 bases, with 7 bases between them. The CDR3 DNA sequence: TGTGCCAGCAGCTCCCGGGTCTACAATGAGCAGTTCTTC. It translates to CASSSRVYNEQFF.

The V gene is TRBV9, the J gene TRBJ1-2; TRBD1 might be the D (6 bases). This CDR3 has 18 residues. Trimming shortened V by 5 bases and J by 5 bases, and 28 bases separated the two germline ends. Germline assignment: CDR1 SGDLS and CDR2 YYNGEE. The chain's CDR3 is CASSRGTFARTPFYGYTF. The CDR3 DNA follows: TGTGCCAGCAGTAGGGGGACATTTGCCCGAACCCCTTTTTATGGCTACACCTTC.

This clonotype was observed a few times. This chain links TRBV20-1 with TRBJ2-3, with TRBD2 identical over 7 bases. The V and J ends lost 5 bases and 2 bases, in that order; junction bases with no gene match: 4. From germline, CDR1 is DFQATT and CDR2 SNEGSKA (reference sequence). This CDR3 is 13 amino acids long. CDR3 DNA: TGCAGTGCTCAACGGGGGGTCACAGATACGCAGTATTTT. Encoded protein: CSAQRGVTDTQYF.

The rearrangement joins TRBV27 to TRBJ1-2; D is unclear. This CDR3 has 15 residues. Trimming stripped 0 bases from V and 4 bases from J, with 12 bases between. The germline CDR1 and CDR2 sequences are MNHEY and SMNVEV (reference sequence). This chain's CDR3 is CASSLSGRPLYGYTF. The CDR3 DNA reads TGTGCCAGCAGTTTATCAGGGCGACCTCTCTATGGCTACACCTTC.

The V and J genes are TRBV9 and TRBJ2-5; D is ambiguous. Trimming took off 4 bases at V and 5 bases at J, with 18 bases between the two ends. This CDR3 has 15 amino acids. Germline CDR1 and CDR2: SGDLS and YYNGEE. DNA of the CDR3: TGTGCCAGCAGCCCCCCCGGGCCCCCTTACGAGACCCAGTACTTC. It specifies CASSPPGPPYETQYF.

The CDR3 spells CASSIAGIAPIGYTF. CDR3 in DNA: TGTGCCAGTAGTATTGCAGGCATTGCCCCTATCGGCTACACCTTC. The chain is built from TRBV19 and TRBJ1-2; no definite D call. The CDR3 has 15 residues. V gave up 3 bases and J gave up 8 bases, with 19 bases separating them. Looked up from germline, CDR1 is LNHDA and CDR2 is SQIVND (reference sequence).

V is TRBV29-1 and J is TRBJ1-2, with 10 bases matching TRBD1. V was pared by 6 bases and J by 8 bases, with 12 bases of the junction left unmatched. Germline CDR1 reads SQVTM; CDR2 reads ANQGSEA. This CDR3 spans 14 amino acids. DNA of the CDR3: TGCAGCGTGGCCCGACAGGGGGCGAATTACGGCTACACCTTC. Encoded protein: CSVARQGANYGYTF.

This clonotype was found once. V and J are TRBV30 and TRBJ2-7; 9 bases map to TRBD1. The V segment lost 4 bases and the J segment 1 base; nucleotides outside the gene matches: 5. The CDR3 totals 14 residues. CDR1 and CDR2 from the germline V gene are GTSNPN and SVGIG (reference sequence). The CDR3 DNA reads as TGTGCCTGGATACAGGGACAGGGATCCTACGAGCAGTACTTC. This encodes CAWIQGQGSYEQYF. Variable domain in full (rest from reference TRBV30 and TRBJ2-7): SQTIHQWPATLVQPVGSPLSLECTVEGTSNPNLYWYRQAAGRGLQLLFYSVGIGQISSEVPQNLSASRPQDRQFILSSKKLLLSDSGFYLCAWIQGQGSYEQYFGPGTRLTVT.

The chain carries TRBV10-3 and TRBJ1-2, with 8 bases aligning to TRBD1. Germline loops: CDR1 ENHRY, CDR2 SYGVKD. The V segment lost 8 bases and the J segment 0 bases; nucleotides outside the gene matches: 5. The CDR3 consists of 14 residues. CDR3 bases: TGTGCCATCTACACGGACAGGGCTAACTATGGCTACACCTTC. Translated: CAIYTDRANYGYTF.

This clonotype was picked up a small number of times. The chain employs TRBV10-3 and TRBJ2-7; the match to TRBD1 covers 7 bases. This CDR3 is built from 12 residues. In germline, CDR1 is ENHRY, CDR2 SYGVKD. Germline trimming cut 4 bases from V and 5 bases from J; bases unmatched to any gene: 2. This CDR3 reads CAISVTGNEQYF. CDR3 coding DNA: TGTGCCATCAGTGTGACAGGGAACGAGCAGTACTTC.

This sequence joins TRBV19 and TRBJ1-2; D remains unclear. Germline V gives CDR1 LNHDA, CDR2 SQIVND (reference sequence). The CDR3 has 15 amino acids. V lost 3 bases to trimming and J lost 4 bases, with 15 bases between them. The CDR3 is CASSIPNQGLYGYTF. The CDR3 DNA follows: TGTGCCAGTAGTATTCCGAATCAAGGGCTCTATGGCTACACCTTC.

This clonotype appeared a few times. The chain employs TRBV20-1 and TRBJ2-5, with 7 bases fitting TRBD1. Per germline, CDR1 DFQATT and CDR2 SNEGSKA (reference sequence). The CDR3 is 14 residues long. The V segment lost 2 bases and the J segment 2 bases; nucleotides outside the gene matches: 5. The CDR3 nucleotides read TGCAGTGCTAGAACAGGGGTTCGTCAAGAGACCCAGTACTTC. It codes for CSARTGVRQETQYF.

This clonotype has more than one count but fewer than ten. V is TRBV25-1 and J is TRBJ2-6; a weak D match, TRBD2 (7 bases). CDR3 length equals 17 residues. Trimming cost V 4 bases and J 1 base, with 14 bases left between them. CDR1 is MGHDK and CDR2 is SYGVNS in the germline V gene. CDR3 sequence: CASSGLGGESGANVLTF. CDR3 sequence (DNA): TGTGCCAGCAGTGGGCTAGGGGGGGAATCTGGGGCCAACGTCCTGACTTTC.

The V call is TRBV5-4, the J call TRBJ2-1, with D perhaps given as TRBD1 or TRBD2 (5 bases each). V was cut by 4 bases and J by 7 bases, with 15 bases left in between. Germline V gives CDR1 SGHNT, CDR2 YYREEE (reference sequence). This CDR3 spans 14 amino acids. DNA of the CDR3: TGTGCCAGCAGCCTAGTAGGGGCGGGTAATGAGCAGTTCTTC. Residues: CASSLVGAGNEQFF.

This clonotype was found a few times. The V gene is TRBV5-1, the J gene TRBJ2-2; unclear D gene. The germline gives CDR1 SGHRS, CDR2 YFSETQ. Trimming stripped 0 bases from V and 3 bases from J, with 12 bases between. The CDR3 loop spans 16 amino acids. The CDR3 here is CASSLVGSRYTGELFF. The DNA for the CDR3 is TGCGCCAGCAGCTTGGTAGGCAGTAGGTACACCGGGGAGCTGTTTTTT.

This rearrangement joins TRBV7-8 to TRBJ2-3; 9 bases fit TRBD2. CDR3 length equals 15 residues. Germline V lookup: CDR1 SGHVS, CDR2 FQNEAQ. The trim removed 1 base at V and 7 bases at J, leaving 6 bases unmatched. In DNA form, the CDR3 reads TGTGCCAGCAGCTTAGTGACTAGCGGTACATATACGCAGTATTTT. It is translated as CASSLVTSGTYTQYF.